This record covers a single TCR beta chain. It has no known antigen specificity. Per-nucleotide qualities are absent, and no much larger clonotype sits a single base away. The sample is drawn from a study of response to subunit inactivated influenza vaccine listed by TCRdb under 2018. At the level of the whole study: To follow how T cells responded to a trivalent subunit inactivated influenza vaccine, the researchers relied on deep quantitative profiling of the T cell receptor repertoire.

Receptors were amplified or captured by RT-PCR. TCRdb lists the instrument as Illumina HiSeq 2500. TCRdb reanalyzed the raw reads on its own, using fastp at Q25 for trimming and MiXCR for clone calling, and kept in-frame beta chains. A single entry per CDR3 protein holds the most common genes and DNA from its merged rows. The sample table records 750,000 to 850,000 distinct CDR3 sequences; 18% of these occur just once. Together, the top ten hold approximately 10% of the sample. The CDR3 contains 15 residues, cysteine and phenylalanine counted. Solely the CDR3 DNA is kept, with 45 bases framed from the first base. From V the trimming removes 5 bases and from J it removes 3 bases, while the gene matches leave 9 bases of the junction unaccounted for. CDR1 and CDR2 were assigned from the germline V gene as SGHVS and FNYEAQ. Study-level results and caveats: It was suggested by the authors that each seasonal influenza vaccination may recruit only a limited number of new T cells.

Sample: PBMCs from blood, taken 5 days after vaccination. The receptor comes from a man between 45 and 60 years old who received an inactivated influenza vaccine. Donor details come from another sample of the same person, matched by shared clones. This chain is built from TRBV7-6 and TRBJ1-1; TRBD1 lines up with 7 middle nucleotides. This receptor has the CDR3 CASSPLAGGDTEAFF. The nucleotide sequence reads TGTGCCAGCAGCCCACTTGCAGGGGGGGACACTGAAGCTTTCTTT. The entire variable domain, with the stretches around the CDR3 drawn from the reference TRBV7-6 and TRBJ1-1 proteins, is GAGVSQSPRYKVTKRGQDVALRCDPISGHVSLYWYRQALGQGPEFLTYFNYEAQQDKSGLPNDRFSAERPEGSISTLTIQRTEQRDSAMYRCASSPLAGGDTEAFFGQGTRLTVV.